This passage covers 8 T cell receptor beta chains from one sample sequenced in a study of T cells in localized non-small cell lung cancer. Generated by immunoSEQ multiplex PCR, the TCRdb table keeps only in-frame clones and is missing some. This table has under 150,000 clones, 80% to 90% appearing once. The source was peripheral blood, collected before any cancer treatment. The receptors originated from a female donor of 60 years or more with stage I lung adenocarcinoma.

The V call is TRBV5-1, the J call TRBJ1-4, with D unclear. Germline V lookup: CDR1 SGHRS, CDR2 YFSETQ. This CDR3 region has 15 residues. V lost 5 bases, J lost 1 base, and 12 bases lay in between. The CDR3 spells CASRVDEGTNEKLFF. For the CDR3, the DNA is TGCGCCAGCAGGGTTGATGAGGGAACTAATGAAAAACTGTTTTTT.

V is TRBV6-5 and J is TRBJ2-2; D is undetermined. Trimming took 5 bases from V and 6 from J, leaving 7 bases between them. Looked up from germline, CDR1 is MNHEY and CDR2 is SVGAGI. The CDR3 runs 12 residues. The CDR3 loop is CASSQDSGELFF. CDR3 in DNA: TGTGCCAGCAGTCAAGACTCCGGGGAGCTGTTTTTT.

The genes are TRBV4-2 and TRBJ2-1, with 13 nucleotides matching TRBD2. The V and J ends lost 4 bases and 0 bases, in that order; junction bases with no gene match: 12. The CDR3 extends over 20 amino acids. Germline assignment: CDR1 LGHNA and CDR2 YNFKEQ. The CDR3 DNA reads TGTGCCAGCAGCCCCAGGCTACTAGCGGGAGGGTATAGCTCCTACAATGAGCAGTTCTTC. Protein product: CASSPRLLAGGYSSYNEQFF.

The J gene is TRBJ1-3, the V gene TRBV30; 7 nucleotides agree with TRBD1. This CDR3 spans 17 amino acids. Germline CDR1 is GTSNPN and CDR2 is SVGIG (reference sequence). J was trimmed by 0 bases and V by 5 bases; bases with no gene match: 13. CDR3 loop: CAWGQEFTGSSGNTIYF. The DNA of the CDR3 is TGTGCCTGGGGACAGGAGTTTACAGGGAGCTCTGGAAACACCATATATTTT.

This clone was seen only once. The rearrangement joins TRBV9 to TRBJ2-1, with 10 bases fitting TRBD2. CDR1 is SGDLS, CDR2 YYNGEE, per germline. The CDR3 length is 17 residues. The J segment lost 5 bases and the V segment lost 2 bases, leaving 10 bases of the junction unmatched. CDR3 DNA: TGTGCCAGCAGCGTCGGACTAGCGGCTACCCTAGACAATGAGCAGTTCTTC. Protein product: CASSVGLAATLDNEQFF.

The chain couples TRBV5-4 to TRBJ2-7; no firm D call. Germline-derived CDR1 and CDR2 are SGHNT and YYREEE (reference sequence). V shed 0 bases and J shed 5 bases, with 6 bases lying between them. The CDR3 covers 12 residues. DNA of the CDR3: TGTGCCAGCAGCTTGGGACTGAACGAGCAGTACTTC. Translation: CASSLGLNEQYF.

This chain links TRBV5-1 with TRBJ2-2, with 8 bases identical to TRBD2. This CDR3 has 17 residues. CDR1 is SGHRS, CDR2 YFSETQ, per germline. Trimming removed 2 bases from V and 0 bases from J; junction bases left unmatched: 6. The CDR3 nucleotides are TGCGCCAGCAGCTTAAAGTTGCGGGGGGCGAACACCGGGGAGCTGTTTTTT. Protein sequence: CASSLKLRGANTGELFF.

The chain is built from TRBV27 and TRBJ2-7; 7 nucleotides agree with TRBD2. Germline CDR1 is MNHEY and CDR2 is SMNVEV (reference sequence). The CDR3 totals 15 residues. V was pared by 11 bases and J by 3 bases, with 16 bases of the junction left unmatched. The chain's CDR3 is CASARALAELYEQYF. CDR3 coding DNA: TGTGCCTCAGCAAGGGCCCTAGCGGAGCTCTACGAGCAGTACTTC.